This T cell receptor (beta chain) was captured by sequencing in a study of T-cell reconstitution after alpha-beta-depleted transplantation in children. This sample's TCRbeta library carried unique molecular identifier barcodes. Each CDR3 protein gets one entry after TCRdb re-called the PCR reads with MiXCR. The sample has about 350,000 distinct CDR3 sequences, about an eighth seen once. V lost 0 bases, J lost 4 bases, and 4 bases lay in between. Germline CDR1 and CDR2: LGHNA and YSLEER. CDR3 size: 13 residues. This clonotype was counted a few times. The chain combines TRBV4-3 with TRBJ2-1, with D unresolved. The material was PBMCs, obtained from the stem cell graft. The sequence derives from a human donor who donated a stem cell graft to a child with Fanconi anemia. The CDR3 region has the DNA TGCGCCAGCAGCCAAGATAATTACAATGAGCAGTTCTTC. It translates to CASSQDNYNEQFF.